Listed below are T cell receptor beta chains from one sample, sequenced in a study of Graves' ophthalmopathy and Graves' hyperthyroidism. A single record per CDR3 protein comes from TCRdb applying MiXCR to the multiplex PCR reads. The sample carries over a million distinct CDR3 sequences, about 40% recorded once. Sequencing was done on a sample of peripheral blood or thyroid tissue (not recorded which). All receptors derive from an adult man with Graves' hyperthyroidism. Both conserved end residues are part of each CDR3. The D gene is left open where the match is weak. The size field is filled for only some rows; it gives once, few, many or a size class.

>once|TRBV19|TRBD2|TRBJ2-7
TGTGCCAGTAGTCCCCGGACTAGCGGGATCTACTACGAGCAGTACTTC
CASSPRTSGIYYEQYF
>many|TRBV7-9|TRBD1|TRBJ1-6
TGTGCCAGCAGCTTCCCGGGACAGAATTCACCCCTCCACTTT
CASSFPGQNSPLHF
>.|TRBV15|TRBD1|TRBJ1-6
TGTGCCACCAGCTCTTGGGACAGGGACAGCCTCAATTCACCCCTCCACTTT
CATSSWDRDSLNSPLHF
>.|TRBV7-2|.|TRBJ2-2
TGCGCCAGCAGCCATCGGGGGATCGGTACCGGGGAGCTGTTTTTT
CASSHRGIGTGELFF
>.|TRBV11-1|.|TRBJ2-7
TGTGCCAGCAGCTTAGAAGGGGCTCTCGAGCAGTACTTC
CASSLEGALEQYF
>once|TRBV28|.|TRBJ2-7
TGTGCCAGCAGTCCAATATCAGTCCCCTACGAGCAGTACTTC
CASSPISVPYEQYF
>.|TRBV27|.|TRBJ1-1
TGTGCCAGCAGTTTATGGGGGTCGAGGCCTTTCTTT
CASSLWGSRPFF
>.|TRBV2|TRBD1|TRBJ2-5
TGTGCCAGCAGCGCAGGGGGCGAGGAGACCCAGTACTTC
CASSAGGEETQYF
>.|TRBV28|.|TRBJ1-2
TGTGCCAGCAACGGTGAGACAGTGATATATGGCTACACCTTC
CASNGETVIYGYTF
>many|TRBV19|.|TRBJ2-4
TGTGCCAGTAGTATCGAGCCAGGCATTCAGTACTTC
CASSIEPGIQYF
>many|TRBV11-2|TRBD1|TRBJ2-5
TGTGCCAGCAGCTTGGGACAGGGGTTTGTGGAGACCCAGTACTTC
CASSLGQGFVETQYF
>few|TRBV15|.|TRBJ2-2
TGTGCCACCAGCAGAGGGGACAAAAGACCCCCAGCCGGGGAGCTGTTTTTT
CATSRGDKRPPAGELFF
>many|TRBV7-9|TRBD1|TRBJ1-2
TGTGCCAGCAGCTTAGCAGACAGGGAAGTCTATGGCTACACCTTC
CASSLADREVYGYTF
>many|TRBV7-2|.|TRBJ2-5
TGTGCCAGCAGCTCCGACAGAAAAGAGACCCAGTACTTC
CASSSDRKETQYF
>many|TRBV20-1|.|TRBJ2-2
TGCAGTGCTAGACAAGCAAACACCGGGGAGCTGTTTTTT
CSARQANTGELFF
>.|TRBV15|.|TRBJ2-7
TGTGCCACCAGCAGAGCCAGGAGGGGCGAGCAGTACTTC
CATSRARRGEQYF
>many|TRBV7-2|.|TRBJ1-1
TGTGCCAGCAGCTTAGAGCCCGAGACGGAGGGATTAGCTTTCTTT
CASSLEPETEGLAFF
>many|TRBV11-2|TRBD2|TRBJ2-7
TGTGCCAGCAGCTCTGGGACTACATACGAGCAGTACTTC
CASSSGTTYEQYF
>.|TRBV5-1|TRBD1|TRBJ2-5
TGCGCCAGCAGCTTGGCCGGACAGGGGGCCTTTGGAGAGACCCAGTACTTC
CASSLAGQGAFGETQYF
>many|TRBV15|.|TRBJ2-5
TGTGCCACCAGCAGAGGCTCCCAGCAGGGAGAGACCCAGTACTTC
CATSRGSQQGETQYF
>.|TRBV25-1|.|TRBJ2-5
TGTGCCAGCAGTACGGGGCAGAGAGCTTTCTTC
CASSTGQRAFF
>many|TRBV9|.|TRBJ1-6
TGTGCCAGCAGCGTAGCTTGGGGTTATAATTCACCCCTCCACTTT
CASSVAWGYNSPLHF
>many|TRBV20-1|TRBD1|TRBJ1-2
TGCAGTGCTGATCCGGGACAGACAAATGGCTACACCTTC
CSADPGQTNGYTF
>many|TRBV7-6|.|TRBJ2-7
TGTGCCAGCAGCTTATCGGACGTAGGAAGCTACGAGCAGTACTTC
CASSLSDVGSYEQYF
>many|TRBV10-3|TRBD2|TRBJ2-7
TGTGCCATCAGTGACTCGCCCACCACTAGCGATCTGTACTTC
CAISDSPTTSDLYF
>many|TRBV7-2|.|TRBJ1-2
TGTGCCAGCAGCTTAGATGTAGCTAACTATGGCTACACCTTC
CASSLDVANYGYTF
>many|TRBV2|TRBD2|TRBJ2-5
TGTGCCAGCAAAGGACTAGCGCGAGAGACCCAGTACTTC
CASKGLARETQYF
>few|TRBV20-1|.|TRBJ1-2
TGCAGTGCTAGACCCATCCTTGGGGAACCTAACTATGGCTACACCTTC
CSARPILGEPNYGYTF
>.|TRBV19|.|TRBJ1-2
TGTGCCAGTAGTATCGGCAGGGAAGTCTATGGCTACACCTTC
CASSIGREVYGYTF
>many|TRBV10-2|.|TRBJ1-5
TGCGCCAGCAGTGAGCGGACGACTCAGCCCCAGCATTTT
CASSERTTQPQHF
>many|TRBV20-1|.|TRBJ1-1
TGCAGTGCTAGAGAGGTGGGGGAGGGGGCTGAAGCTTTCTTT
CSAREVGEGAEAFF
>many|TRBV24-1|.|TRBJ1-2
TGTGCCACCAGTGACGGAGGGCGTCGTGGCTACACCTTC
CATSDGGRRGYTF
>.|TRBV7-6|TRBD2|TRBJ2-5
TGTGCCAGCAGCCCCCTAGGCGGGAGGGGCCAAGAGACCCAGTACTTC
CASSPLGGRGQETQYF
>.|TRBV29-1|.|TRBJ1-6
TGCAGCGTTGGAACAGGCATGAGGAATTCACCCCTCCACTTT
CSVGTGMRNSPLHF
>.|TRBV12-3/TRBV12-4|TRBD1|TRBJ1-5
TGTGCCAGCACCCCGGAGGGGGCTTTGGGCAATCAGCCCCAGCATTTT
CASTPEGALGNQPQHF
>.|TRBV7-2|.|TRBJ2-7
TGTGCCAGCAGCTTAAGCAGCTCTGGGGCCAACGAGCAGTACTTC
CASSLSSSGANEQYF
>many|TRBV14|TRBD2|TRBJ2-5
TGTGCCAGCAGCCATTATCATCCGACTAGCGGGATCTTAGAGACCCAGTACTTC
CASSHYHPTSGILETQYF
>many|TRBV5-6|TRBD1|TRBJ1-1
TGTGCCAGCAGCCGACAGGGGAGGGGCACTGAAGCTTTCTTT
CASSRQGRGTEAFF
>.|TRBV6-2/TRBV6-3|.|TRBJ1-2
TGTGCCAGCAGTTACGAATTCTATGGCTACACCTTC
CASSYEFYGYTF
>once|TRBV7-9|.|TRBJ2-3
TGTGCCAGCAGCCTACAGGGTAGAGGCACAGATACGCAGTATTTT
CASSLQGRGTDTQYF
>many|TRBV7-2|.|TRBJ2-7
TGTGCCAGCAGCTTAGGGCGTGGGGGCCGGAGTTCCTACGAGCAGTACTTC
CASSLGRGGRSSYEQYF
>few|TRBV10-3|.|TRBJ1-2
TGTGCCATCTCCGGGGCCTCTGGCTACACCTTC
CAISGASGYTF
>.|TRBV20-1|TRBD1|TRBJ2-5
TGCAGTTTAGAAGGGGGCAGGGGGACCCAGTACTTC
CSLEGGRGTQYF
>many|TRBV9|.|TRBJ2-7
TGTGCCAGCAGCGTAGAGACAAACTCCTACGAGCAGTACTTC
CASSVETNSYEQYF
>few|TRBV29-1|.|TRBJ1-1
TGCAGCGTTAAAAGGGGGGACACTGAAGCTTTCTTT
CSVKRGDTEAFF
>many|TRBV7-2|.|TRBJ1-5
TGTGCCAGCAGCTTAAGGGGGACTGGCAATCAGCCCCAGCATTTT
CASSLRGTGNQPQHF
>few|TRBV4-1|.|TRBJ1-5
TGCGCCAGCAGCCAAGTATTGTCGGGGATTGGTCAGCCCCAGCATTTT
CASSQVLSGIGQPQHF
>many|TRBV20-1|TRBD1|TRBJ1-2
TGCAGTTGCCTAGGGGGAGGGACAGAGGGCTACACCTTC
CSCLGGGTEGYTF
>.|TRBV7-8|.|TRBJ1-2
TGTGCCAGCAGCTCCAAAGTTCCCAGCTCAACAAGTAACTATGGCTACACCTTC
CASSSKVPSSTSNYGYTF
>many|TRBV29-1|.|TRBJ1-1
TGCAGCGTTGGGCCGGTAGGGGAGAGCATGAACACTGAAGCTTTCTTT
CSVGPVGESMNTEAFF
>few|TRBV10-3|TRBD1|TRBJ1-5
TGTGCCAGCAGACCAGGCAGGGGGATCGATCAGCCCCAGCATTTT
CASRPGRGIDQPQHF
>few|TRBV7-7|TRBD1|TRBJ2-5
TGTGCCAGCAGCTCAACAGCCGGGACAGCTAAAGAGACCCAGTACTTC
CASSSTAGTAKETQYF
>.|TRBV7-9|TRBD1|TRBJ2-5
TGTGCCAGCAGTCCACAGGGGACGCACCGAAGAAGGGAGACCCAGTACTTC
CASSPQGTHRRRETQYF
>many|TRBV7-3|.|TRBJ2-2
TGTGCCAGCAGCTTAATGACTCCCGGAGGGACCGGGGAGCTGTTTTTT
CASSLMTPGGTGELFF